This is a list of T cell receptor beta chains from one sample in a study of CD8 T cells in Susac syndrome. TCRdb fed the immunoSEQ multiplex PCR reads into MiXCR, producing one record per CDR3 protein. Of 40,000 to 55,000 distinct CDR3 sequences in the sample, 92% were seen once. Sequenced material: CD8+ T cells from PBMCs. All receptors come from a human donor in good health. Both conserved end residues are part of each CDR3. D genes are given only for firm matches. The size field is filled for only some rows; it gives once, few, many or a size class.

abundance	d_gene	j_gene	v_gene	CDR3aa	CDR3nt
NA	NA	TRBJ1-5	TRBV27	CASKAQGGFQPQHF	TGTGCCAGCAAAGCCCAGGGAGGTTTTCAGCCCCAGCATTTT
NA	TRBD2	TRBJ2-1	TRBV6-6	CASSRLAGGKDNEQFF	TGTGCCAGCAGCCGACTAGCGGGAGGGAAGGACAATGAGCAGTTCTTC
NA	NA	TRBJ1-1	TRBV30	CAWRPGSDTEAFF	TGTGCCTGGAGGCCGGGGTCGGACACTGAAGCTTTCTTT
NA	TRBD2	TRBJ2-1	TRBV27	CASSFLAGGPRGEQFF	TGTGCCAGCAGTTTCTTAGCGGGAGGGCCTCGGGGTGAGCAGTTCTTC
NA	NA	TRBJ1-1	TRBV5-1	CASKAENTEAFF	TGCGCCAGCAAGGCAGAGAACACTGAAGCTTTCTTT
NA	NA	TRBJ1-1	TRBV6-1	CASTTYWGNTEAFF	TGTGCCAGCACTACTTACTGGGGGAACACTGAAGCTTTCTTT
NA	NA	TRBJ2-7	TRBV7-9	CASSMLDSTKYYEQYF	TGTGCCAGCAGCATGCTCGACTCGACCAAGTATTACGAGCAGTACTTC
NA	TRBD2	TRBJ2-1	TRBV27	CASSFSGRAGGEQFF	TGTGCCAGCAGCTTTAGCGGGAGGGCCGGAGGTGAGCAGTTCTTC
NA	NA	TRBJ2-2	TRBV7-9	CASSRLQVLTGELFF	TGTGCCAGCAGCCGATTACAGGTTTTAACCGGGGAGCTGTTTTTT
NA	NA	TRBJ2-3	TRBV5-1	CASSLGDPTTDTQYF	TGCGCCAGCAGCTTAGGGGACCCGACCACAGATACGCAGTATTTT
NA	NA	TRBJ1-1	TRBV10-3	CAISESNIQLNTEVFF	TGTGCCATCAGTGAGTCGAACATTCAACTGAACACTGAAGTTTTCTTT
NA	NA	TRBJ1-1	TRBV3-1	CASSSEGRDTEAFF	TGTGCCAGCAGTTCCGAGGGAAGAGACACTGAAGCTTTCTTT
once	TRBD2	TRBJ2-3	TRBV27	CASSSPGLAGPQYF	TGTGCCAGCAGTAGCCCGGGACTAGCGGGCCCGCAGTATTTT
NA	NA	TRBJ2-1	TRBV2	CASSVSSGGNEQFF	TGTGCCAGCAGTGTGTCTAGTGGTGGCAATGAGCAGTTCTTC
NA	TRBD2	TRBJ2-1	TRBV20-1	CSARDGITGAGSYNEQFF	TGCAGTGCTAGAGATGGGATAACGGGAGCGGGGTCCTACAATGAGCAGTTCTTC
NA	NA	TRBJ2-6	TRBV7-9	CASSLLDAGANVLTF	TGTGCCAGCAGCTTATTAGACGCTGGGGCCAACGTCCTGACTTTC
NA	NA	TRBJ2-1	TRBV19	CASSIYRNEQFF	TGTGCCAGTAGTATATACAGGAATGAGCAGTTCTTC
once	NA	TRBJ2-2	TRBV27	CASSLAGGELFF	TGTGCCAGCAGTTTAGCAGGCGGGGAGCTGTTTTTT
NA	NA	TRBJ2-1	TRBV2	CASSEDSFDNEQFF	TGTGCCAGCAGTGAGGACTCTTTCGACAATGAGCAGTTCTTC
NA	TRBD2	TRBJ2-3	TRBV29-1	CSVASGKLTDTQYF	TGCAGCGTTGCCAGCGGGAAGTTGACAGATACGCAGTATTTT
NA	NA	TRBJ2-2	TRBV6-2/TRBV6-3	CASSYRGPGELFF	TGTGCCAGCAGTTACAGGGGTCCCGGGGAGCTGTTTTTT
NA	TRBD2	TRBJ2-2	TRBV13	CASSPRTSGRASELFF	TGTGCCAGCAGCCCCAGGACTAGCGGGAGGGCCAGTGAGCTGTTTTTT
NA	NA	TRBJ1-1	TRBV4-1	CASSQGVGTEAFF	TGCGCCAGCAGCCAGGGTGTGGGCACTGAAGCTTTCTTT
NA	NA	TRBJ2-5	TRBV12-3/TRBV12-4	CASSLGVVQETQYF	TGTGCCAGCAGTTTAGGGGTGGTCCAAGAGACCCAGTACTTC
NA	TRBD2	TRBJ2-3	TRBV12-5	CASGLPRLADTDTQYF	TGTGCTAGTGGTTTACCGCGACTAGCAGACACAGATACGCAGTATTTT
NA	NA	TRBJ2-1	TRBV29-1	CSVGFRGSPYNEQFF	TGCAGCGTTGGATTTCGGGGGAGTCCCTACAATGAGCAGTTCTTC
NA	NA	TRBJ1-4	TRBV3-1	CASSPGRSREKLFF	TGTGCCAGCAGCCCTGGACGTTCACGTGAAAAACTGTTTTTT
NA	NA	TRBJ2-1	TRBV4-2	CASSEKYGPGNEQFF	TGTGCCAGCAGCGAGAAATACGGACCAGGGAATGAGCAGTTCTTC
NA	NA	TRBJ2-1	TRBV7-9	CASSGQTVQNEQFF	TGTGCCAGCAGCGGTCAAACCGTACAGAATGAGCAGTTCTTC
NA	NA	TRBJ2-1	TRBV15	CATSGTVFLSYNEQFF	TGTGCCACCAGCGGGACGGTCTTCCTTTCCTACAATGAGCAGTTCTTC
few	NA	TRBJ1-2	TRBV14	CASSPGRSYGYTF	TGTGCCAGCAGCCCCGGACGGAGCTATGGCTACACCTTC